One sample yielded the 8 T cell receptor beta chains listed below, sequenced in a study of CD8+ T cells in alopecia areata. After isolation, RNA underwent reverse transcription to generate cDNA as the sequencing template. Generated by immunoSEQ multiplex PCR, the TCRdb table keeps only in-frame clones and is missing some. The sample gives around 100,000 clones, none seen only once, and the top ten clones hold about 18%. Sequenced sample: lesional skin. The origin of the receptors is a C3H/HeJ mouse with alopecia areata. This line is of MHC haplotype H2-k.

This clone was seen more than once but under ten times. TCRdb and the translated DNA give different amino acids at residue 12; the protein presented here is the one translated from the DNA. Mouse names are used for the genes. The sequenced fragment ends 3 residues before the CDR3 boundary, so the rest is inferred from the germline J gene. The V call is TRBV19, the J call TRBJ1-3; 9 positions agree with TRBD1. V dropped 3 bases and J dropped 3; count of bases not matched to a gene: 4. Germline V gene data show CDR1 as FNHDT and CDR2 as SITEND (reference sequence). The CDR3 consists of 15 residues. The sequenced CDR3 bases are TGTGCCAGCAGTACGACAGGGGGGAGTGGAAATACG. Translating gives CASSTTGGSGNT. The full CDR3 protein reads CASSTTGGSGNTLYF.

This clone has just a few counts. The listed TCRdb protein conflicts with the DNA translation at residue 12, and the protein shown is translated directly from the DNA. Genes here carry mouse names. The CDR3 extends 3 residues past the end of the read, so its final part is completed from the germline J gene. The chain uses TRBV14 and TRBJ1-3; perhaps TRBD1 as D (5 bases). V was shortened by 2 bases and J by 3 bases, with 12 bases between the two germline ends. CDR1 is SGHDT, CDR2 FRDEAV, per germline. CDR3 length: 15 residues. The CDR3: CASSFPQGGGNTLYF. CDR3 bases read: TGTGCCAGCAGTTTTCCTCAGGGAGGTGGAAATACG.

In its sample, this clone was seen a few times. All gene names here are mouse names. The read is 4 residues too short to cover the CDR3 end, so that end is filled in from the germline J gene. The chain employs TRBV1 and TRBJ2-1, with TRBD2 matching over 10 bases. The CDR3 is 15 amino acids. V trimming: 5 bases; J trimming: 6 bases; junction bases outside the gene matches: 7. The germline V gene has CDR1 NSQYPW and CDR2 LRSPGD (reference sequence). The CDR3 bases that were read are TGCACCTGCAGTCCCCGACTGGGGGGAGCTGCT. It translates to CTCSPRLGGAA. The whole CDR3 protein is CTCSPRLGGAAEQFF. Variable domain in full (rest from reference TRBV1 and TRBJ2-1): VTLLEQNPRWRLVPRGQAVNLRCILKNSQYPWMSWYQQDLQKQLQWLFTLRSPGDKEVKSLPGADYLATRVTDTELRLQVANMSQGRTLYCTCSPRLGGAAEQFFGPGTRLTVL.

A few counts support this clone. Any gene name here is a mouse gene name. The CDR3 end is not reached by the read, which stops 4 residues before it; the germline J gene fills it in. The chain recombines TRBV14 with TRBJ2-2; D is possibly TRBD2 (5 bases). CDR1 and CDR2 (germline): SGHDT, FRDEAV. This CDR3 spans 14 amino acids. With 2 bases removed from V and 3 bases from J, the gap between germline ends came to 8 bases. The CDR3 is CASSLNGDTGQLYF. The CDR3 bases that were read are TGTGCCAGCAGTTTAAATGGGGACACCGGG.

This clone was counted between two and nine times. All gene names here are mouse names. The read gets to within 4 residues of the CDR3 end, and the germline J gene fills in the rest. The gene calls are TRBV1 and TRBJ2-5; TRBD1 might be the D (7 bases). This CDR3 has 14 amino acids. Germline values: CDR1 NSQYPW, CDR2 LRSPGD (reference sequence). This chain's CDR3 is CTCSARGRKDTQYF. Incomplete CDR3 DNA: TGCACCTGCAGTGCAAGGGGGCGCAAAGAC.

Regarding this clone: The gene symbols are mouse symbols. Read coverage stops 4 residues before the CDR3 terminus; the germline J gene supplies the remainder. The genes are TRBV17 and TRBJ1-4; 7 bases are shared with TRBD1. The germline V gene encodes CDR1 MNHDT and CDR2 YYDKIL. The CDR3 is 14 residues long. V lost 3 bases and J lost 5; bases outside the gene matches: 3. CDR3 DNA, as far as it was read: TGTGCTAGCAGTAGGGGCAGGGGGAACGAA. Amino acids: CASSRGRGNE. The whole CDR3 is CASSRGRGNERLFF.

As regards this clone: The translated DNA and TCRdb's protein are not identical at residue 13; the protein here was translated from the DNA. Gene names refer to mouse genes. The read comes to an end 3 residues before the CDR3 does, leaving the germline J gene to fill in the end. The V and J genes are TRBV19 and TRBJ1-6; D perhaps matches TRBD1 (6 bases). TRBJ1-6 is placed among ORFs of uncertain function. CDR3 length: 16 residues. V was shortened by 3 bases and J by 0 bases, with 10 bases between the two germline ends. Per germline, CDR1 FNHDT and CDR2 SITEND (reference sequence). CDR3 protein: CASSTPGHSYNSPLYF. CDR3 DNA (partial): TGTGCCAGCAGTACTCCGGGACATTCCTATAATTCGCCC.

This clone has only a few counts. Gene names are the mouse ones. The CDR3 is cut off 4 residues early in the read; its end comes from the germline J gene. This sequence joins TRBV1 and TRBJ2-4, with 8 bases matching TRBD2. V lost 0 bases and J lost 3; bases outside the gene matches: 5. CDR1 is NSQYPW and CDR2 is LRSPGD in the germline V gene (reference sequence). This CDR3 is 16 amino acids long. The sequenced part of the CDR3 DNA is TGCACCTGCAGTGCAGATACCTGGGGGGACCAAAAC. Translated: CTCSADTWGDQN. In full, the CDR3 is CTCSADTWGDQNTLYF.